This TCR beta chain was found in a study of blood T cell repertoires in COVID-19. Study information: Researchers got acute and convalescent COVID-19 samples from the United States, Italy and Spain.

Methods used by the authors: Amplification of reference gene primers was used by the study to estimate nucleated cell counts. TCRdb's table, derived via immunoSEQ multiplex PCR, lists solely in-frame clones and lacks some. V and J calls and clone size follow that table, whereas D and trimming were derived from the DNA. The data hold some 190,000 clones, with more than 75% observed a single time. Self-reported history from a screening survey and questionnaire set each donor's cohort. The V and J ends lost 4 bases and 1 base, in that order; junction bases with no gene match: 3. Looked up from germline, CDR1 is SGDLS and CDR2 is YYNGEE. This CDR3 has 15 residues.

Source material: PBMCs or T cells enriched from blood (not recorded which). The chain joins TRBV9 to TRBJ2-2; 8 bases match TRBD2. The TCR was taken from a man aged 40-50 years with acute COVID-19. Here the CDR3 reads CASSPLAGNTGELFF. The DNA of the CDR3 is TGTGCCAGCAGCCCCCTAGCGGGGAACACCGGGGAGCTGTTTTTT.